What follows is one T cell receptor (beta chain) and its context. The antigen remains unidentified. To make TCR beta libraries, researchers used iRepertoire HTBI primers and Arm-PCR of CDR3 regions. Original data processing: Samples revealed about 63 TRBV and 14 TRBJ segments. One entry per CDR3 protein results from TCRdb running MiXCR on the multiplex PCR reads. TCRdb's processing, not the authors' own work, is the source of the V and J calls. The sample holds roughly 560,000 distinct CDR3 sequences, approximately 12% seen once. The sample originates from a study of regulatory T cells in long-lasting Graves disease. Study outcomes and limitations: Sample size was small, which may have lowered accuracy.

The CDR3 covers 13 residues. Between the trimmed V and J ends, which lost 5 bases and 0 bases, there was a span of 8 bases. Time point noted: newly diagnosed GD, antithyroid drugs for less than 3 months. Scientists built the TCR library using RNA that was extracted from PBMCs. Guidelines of the American Thyroid Association were used to diagnose Graves' disease. These data also formed part of another study, on T cells in Graves' hyperthyroidism and ophthalmopathy. That paper notes: TCR CDR3 underwent first-round RT-PCR with the HTBI primer set.

This sample comprised peripheral blood mononuclear cells (PBMCs), obtained at new diagnosis, from a patient treated with antithyroid drugs. This chain connects TRBV12-3 or TRBV12-4 to TRBJ2-7, with no clear D. This sequence originates from a woman aged 25 to 45 with Graves disease. CDR3 residues: CASSISTSYEQYF. The CDR3 DNA reads TGTGCCAGCAGTATATCCACCTCCTACGAGCAGTACTTC.